This is a list of T cell receptor beta chains from one sample in a study of blood T cell repertoires in COVID-19. The assay was immunoSEQ multiplex PCR, and TCRdb's table has in-frame clones only and misses some. The sample consists of about 100,000 clones, around four fifths of them appearing once. Sequencing was done on a sample of peripheral blood. All receptors derive from a woman in her 70s with acute or convalescent COVID-19. Both conserved end residues are trimmed from each CDR3. Fields, in order: CDR3 protein, J gene, V gene, D gene. A D gene is named only where the DNA matches it firmly.

cdr3_aa: ASLQWAGAEAF; j_call: TRBJ1-1; v_call: TRBV27; d_call: .
cdr3_aa: ASSFKGLTADTGELF; j_call: TRBJ2-2; v_call: TRBV7-9; d_call: .
cdr3_aa: ASGPAGGQPQH; j_call: TRBJ1-5; v_call: TRBV12-5; d_call: .
cdr3_aa: SASQAESTYEQY; j_call: TRBJ2-7; v_call: TRBV20-1; d_call: .
cdr3_aa: ASSQEAASNQPQH; j_call: TRBJ1-5; v_call: TRBV2; d_call: .
cdr3_aa: ASGRGGGGTGELF; j_call: TRBJ2-2; v_call: TRBV6-5; d_call: TRBD2
cdr3_aa: ASSRTGTGGRGRHGYT; j_call: TRBJ1-2; v_call: TRBV3-1/TRBV3-2; d_call: TRBD1
cdr3_aa: ASSLWGQGAWDTQY; j_call: TRBJ2-3; v_call: TRBV27; d_call: TRBD1
cdr3_aa: ASSVQGWNTGELF; j_call: TRBJ2-2; v_call: TRBV9; d_call: .
cdr3_aa: AISGFTSGGYEQF; j_call: TRBJ2-1; v_call: TRBV10-3; d_call: TRBD2
cdr3_aa: ASLSIYGYT; j_call: TRBJ1-2; v_call: TRBV6-5; d_call: .
cdr3_aa: ASSQEGGGRYNEQF; j_call: TRBJ2-1; v_call: TRBV4-2; d_call: TRBD2
cdr3_aa: ASDQTGTNTGELF; j_call: TRBJ2-2; v_call: TRBV9; d_call: TRBD1
cdr3_aa: ASSPARDSRYGYT; j_call: TRBJ1-2; v_call: TRBV7-6; d_call: TRBD1
cdr3_aa: ASRLAGATYEQY; j_call: TRBJ2-7; v_call: TRBV10-2; d_call: TRBD2
cdr3_aa: ASSSGTGGAGYT; j_call: TRBJ1-2; v_call: TRBV6-6; d_call: TRBD1
cdr3_aa: ASSRTGRAAEAF; j_call: TRBJ1-1; v_call: TRBV2; d_call: TRBD1
cdr3_aa: AQGASNSPLH; j_call: TRBJ1-6; v_call: TRBV30; d_call: TRBD1
cdr3_aa: ASSEGLAGTYEQY; j_call: TRBJ2-7; v_call: TRBV9; d_call: TRBD2
cdr3_aa: SVARTGGQTQY; j_call: TRBJ2-5; v_call: TRBV29-1; d_call: TRBD1
cdr3_aa: ASSTGTGGGYEQY; j_call: TRBJ2-7; v_call: TRBV6-2/TRBV6-3; d_call: TRBD1
cdr3_aa: ASIHPRSGQTEQY; j_call: TRBJ2-7; v_call: TRBV19; d_call: .
cdr3_aa: AWERSNKLF; j_call: TRBJ1-4; v_call: TRBV30; d_call: .
cdr3_aa: ARGDSDQPQH; j_call: TRBJ1-5; v_call: TRBV2; d_call: TRBD1
cdr3_aa: ASSFRLGTYRTDTQY; j_call: TRBJ2-3; v_call: TRBV5-1; d_call: .
cdr3_aa: AIGTANTEAF; j_call: TRBJ1-1; v_call: TRBV10-3; d_call: TRBD1
cdr3_aa: ASSFFGNTEAF; j_call: TRBJ1-1; v_call: TRBV12-3/TRBV12-4; d_call: .
cdr3_aa: ASGVIGDSNTEAF; j_call: TRBJ1-1; v_call: TRBV9; d_call: TRBD1
cdr3_aa: ASSVGGDSNQPQH; j_call: TRBJ1-5; v_call: TRBV9; d_call: .
cdr3_aa: ASSMTDRYNEQF; j_call: TRBJ2-1; v_call: TRBV19; d_call: .
cdr3_aa: ASSSPAGEQYNEQF; j_call: TRBJ2-1; v_call: TRBV5-1; d_call: TRBD2
cdr3_aa: ASSFLLGQGTYEQY; j_call: TRBJ2-7; v_call: TRBV5-4; d_call: TRBD1
cdr3_aa: ASSLDREKQF; j_call: TRBJ2-1; v_call: TRBV7-3; d_call: TRBD1
cdr3_aa: ASRKGAGFDQPQH; j_call: TRBJ1-5; v_call: TRBV19; d_call: TRBD1
cdr3_aa: ASSLFLAGADTQY; j_call: TRBJ2-3; v_call: TRBV28; d_call: .
cdr3_aa: ASSTRTGGSEAF; j_call: TRBJ1-1; v_call: TRBV7-9; d_call: TRBD1
cdr3_aa: ASTPFVDTGELF; j_call: TRBJ2-2; v_call: TRBV6-5; d_call: .
cdr3_aa: ASSPGTGGMNTEAF; j_call: TRBJ1-1; v_call: TRBV5-1; d_call: TRBD1
cdr3_aa: ASSQTSGGASETQY; j_call: TRBJ2-5; v_call: TRBV4-1; d_call: TRBD2
cdr3_aa: ASSLAQGKRGYT; j_call: TRBJ1-2; v_call: TRBV5-6; d_call: .
cdr3_aa: ATSDFTGEAF; j_call: TRBJ1-1; v_call: TRBV24-1; d_call: .
cdr3_aa: ASSEGRGAGEKLF; j_call: TRBJ1-4; v_call: TRBV2; d_call: .
cdr3_aa: ASSQETGWWAEAF; j_call: TRBJ1-1; v_call: TRBV3-1/TRBV3-2; d_call: .
cdr3_aa: ASSEFTGEQF; j_call: TRBJ2-1; v_call: TRBV10-2; d_call: .
cdr3_aa: ASSETGVPADTQY; j_call: TRBJ2-3; v_call: TRBV6-2/TRBV6-3; d_call: TRBD1
cdr3_aa: SVVAGNGQPQH; j_call: TRBJ1-5; v_call: TRBV29-1; d_call: .
cdr3_aa: ASRPWGHEKLF; j_call: TRBJ1-4; v_call: TRBV7-9; d_call: .
cdr3_aa: ASSRAAGAGSNQPQH; j_call: TRBJ1-5; v_call: TRBV19; d_call: .
cdr3_aa: ASRADKNTEAF; j_call: TRBJ1-1; v_call: TRBV10-2; d_call: .
cdr3_aa: ASSQDTGSNYGYT; j_call: TRBJ1-2; v_call: TRBV14; d_call: .
cdr3_aa: ASGPILAGVTGELF; j_call: TRBJ2-2; v_call: TRBV9; d_call: TRBD2
cdr3_aa: ASSVRRRLANTGELF; j_call: TRBJ2-2; v_call: TRBV2; d_call: .
cdr3_aa: ASSSDRGGELF; j_call: TRBJ2-2; v_call: TRBV7-3; d_call: TRBD1
cdr3_aa: AISGTNYTGELF; j_call: TRBJ2-2; v_call: TRBV10-3; d_call: .
cdr3_aa: ASSQQGATEAF; j_call: TRBJ1-1; v_call: TRBV7-3; d_call: TRBD1
cdr3_aa: ASRPTGQETQY; j_call: TRBJ2-5; v_call: TRBV2; d_call: TRBD1
cdr3_aa: ASSQDRQGYEQY; j_call: TRBJ2-7; v_call: TRBV4-1; d_call: TRBD1
cdr3_aa: ASTSAGVINGYT; j_call: TRBJ1-2; v_call: TRBV7-9; d_call: .
cdr3_aa: ASSPGQANSPLH; j_call: TRBJ1-6; v_call: TRBV3-1/TRBV3-2; d_call: TRBD1